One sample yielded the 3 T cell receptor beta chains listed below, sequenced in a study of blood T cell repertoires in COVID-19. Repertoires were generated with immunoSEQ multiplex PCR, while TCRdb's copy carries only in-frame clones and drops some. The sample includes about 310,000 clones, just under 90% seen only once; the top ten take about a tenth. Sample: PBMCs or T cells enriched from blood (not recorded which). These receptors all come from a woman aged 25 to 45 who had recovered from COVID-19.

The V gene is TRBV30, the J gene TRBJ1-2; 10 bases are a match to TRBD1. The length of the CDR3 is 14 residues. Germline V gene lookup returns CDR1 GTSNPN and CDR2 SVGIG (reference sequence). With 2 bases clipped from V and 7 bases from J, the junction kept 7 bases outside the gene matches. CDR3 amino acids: CAWSPGQGVGGYTF. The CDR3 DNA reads TGTGCCTGGAGTCCTGGACAGGGGGTGGGTGGCTACACCTTC. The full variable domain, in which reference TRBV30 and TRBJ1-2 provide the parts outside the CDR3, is SQTIHQWPATLVQPVGSPLSLECTVEGTSNPNLYWYRQAAGRGLQLLFYSVGIGQISSEVPQNLSASRPQDRQFILSSKKLLLSDSGFYLCAWSPGQGVGGYTFGSGTRLTVV.

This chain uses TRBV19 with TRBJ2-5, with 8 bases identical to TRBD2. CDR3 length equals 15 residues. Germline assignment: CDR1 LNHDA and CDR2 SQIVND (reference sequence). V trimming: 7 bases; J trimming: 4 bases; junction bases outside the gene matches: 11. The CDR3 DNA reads TGTGCCAGTACCACCAGGGCGGGAGGCCGAGAGACCCAGTACTTC. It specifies CASTTRAGGRETQYF.

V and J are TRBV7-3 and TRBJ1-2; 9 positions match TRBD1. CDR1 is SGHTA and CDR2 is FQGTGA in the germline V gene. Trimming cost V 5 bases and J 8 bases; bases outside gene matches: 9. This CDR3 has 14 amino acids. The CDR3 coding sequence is TGTGCCAGCAGCCCCGGAGGGACAGGGTACGGCTACACCTTC. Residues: CASSPGGTGYGYTF.